This TCR beta chain stems from a study of T cells in Graves' hyperthyroidism and ophthalmopathy. Disease duration was under 3 months in the ophthalmopathy patients, who also had a Clinical Activity Score of at least 3 and a NOSPECS grade of at least 4. Investigators excluded patients with uncontrolled infection, other autoimmune disease, pregnancy or lactation. Isolation of PBMCs was performed on approximately 10 ml fresh peripheral blood. TCR beta CDR3 region amplification was performed from RNA transcripts. Initially, a first-round RT-PCR of the TCR CDR3 employed the HTBI primer set. TCRdb analysed the multiplex PCR reads with MiXCR anew, one entry per CDR3 protein. The table has some 650,000 distinct CDR3 sequences, more than 15% seen once. Study-level results: In validation, the model predicted ophthalmopathy. These predictions came a median about 6.5 months before onset.

Germline V gives CDR1 DFQATT, CDR2 SNEGSKA (reference sequence). The CDR3 is made up of 12 amino acids. Deletions cut 5 bases from V and 6 bases from J, with 12 bases between. Many counts were recorded for this clonotype. The target antigen is unknown. The V gene is TRBV20-1, the J gene TRBJ2-3; D ambiguous. This receptor was identified in a woman in her thirties or forties with Graves' ophthalmopathy. Sequences were obtained from blood. The CDR3 sequence is CSAWTGADTQYF. The CDR3 DNA reads TGCAGTGCTTGGACGGGTGCGGATACGCAGTATTTT.